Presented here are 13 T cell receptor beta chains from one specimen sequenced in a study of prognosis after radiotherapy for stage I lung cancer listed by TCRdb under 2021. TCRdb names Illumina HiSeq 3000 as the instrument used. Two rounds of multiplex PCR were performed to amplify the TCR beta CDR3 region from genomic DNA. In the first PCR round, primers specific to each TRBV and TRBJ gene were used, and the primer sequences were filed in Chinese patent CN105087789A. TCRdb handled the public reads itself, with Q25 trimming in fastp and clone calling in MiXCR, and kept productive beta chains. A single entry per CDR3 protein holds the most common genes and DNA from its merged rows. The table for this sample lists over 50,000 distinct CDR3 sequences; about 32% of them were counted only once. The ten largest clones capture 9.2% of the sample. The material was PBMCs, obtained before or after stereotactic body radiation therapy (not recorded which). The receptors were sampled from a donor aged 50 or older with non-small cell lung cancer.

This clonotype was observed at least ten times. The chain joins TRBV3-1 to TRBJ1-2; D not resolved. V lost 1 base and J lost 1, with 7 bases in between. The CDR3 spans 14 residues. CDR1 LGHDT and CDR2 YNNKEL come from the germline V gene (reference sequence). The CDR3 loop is CASSQVMVNYGYTF. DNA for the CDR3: TGTGCCAGCAGCCAAGTGATGGTTAACTATGGCTACACCTTC.

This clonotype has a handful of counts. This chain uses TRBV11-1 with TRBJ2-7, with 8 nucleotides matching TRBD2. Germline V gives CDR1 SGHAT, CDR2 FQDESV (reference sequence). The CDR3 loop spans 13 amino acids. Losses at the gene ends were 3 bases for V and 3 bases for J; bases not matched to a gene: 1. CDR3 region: CASSFGGVYEQYF. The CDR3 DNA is TGTGCCAGCAGCTTCGGGGGGGTCTACGAGCAGTACTTC.

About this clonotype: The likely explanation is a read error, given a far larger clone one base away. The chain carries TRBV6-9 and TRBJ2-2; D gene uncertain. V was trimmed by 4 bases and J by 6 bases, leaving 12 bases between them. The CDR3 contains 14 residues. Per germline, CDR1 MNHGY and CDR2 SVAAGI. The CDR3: CASSLTQGPGELFF. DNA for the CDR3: TGTGCCAGCAGTTTAACCCAAGGGCCCGGGGAGCTGTTTTTT.

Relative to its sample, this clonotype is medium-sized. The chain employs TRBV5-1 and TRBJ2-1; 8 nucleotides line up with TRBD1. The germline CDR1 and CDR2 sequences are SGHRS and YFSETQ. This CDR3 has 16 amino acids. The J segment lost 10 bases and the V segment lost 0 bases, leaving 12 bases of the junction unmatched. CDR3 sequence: CASSLVGGQGHREQFF. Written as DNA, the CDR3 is TGCGCCAGCAGCTTGGTTGGCGGACAGGGTCATCGGGAGCAGTTCTTC.

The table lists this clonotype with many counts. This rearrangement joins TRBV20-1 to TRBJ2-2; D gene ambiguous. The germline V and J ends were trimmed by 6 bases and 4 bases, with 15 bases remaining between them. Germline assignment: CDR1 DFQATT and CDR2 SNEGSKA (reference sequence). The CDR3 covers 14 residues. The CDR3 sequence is CSAPDQSSTGELFF. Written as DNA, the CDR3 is TGCAGTGCCCCGGACCAATCTTCCACCGGGGAGCTGTTTTTT.

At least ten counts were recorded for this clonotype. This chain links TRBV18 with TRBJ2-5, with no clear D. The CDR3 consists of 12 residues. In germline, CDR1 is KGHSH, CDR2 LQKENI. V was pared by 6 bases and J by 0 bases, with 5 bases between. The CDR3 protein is CASSQYQETQYF. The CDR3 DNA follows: TGTGCCAGCTCCCAGTACCAAGAGACCCAGTACTTC. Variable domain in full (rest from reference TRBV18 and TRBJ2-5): NAGVMQNPRHLVRRRGQEARLRCSPMKGHSHVYWYRQLPEEGLKFMVYLQKENIIDESGMPKERFSAEFPKEGPSILRIQQVVRGDSAAYFCASSQYQETQYFGPGTRLLVL.

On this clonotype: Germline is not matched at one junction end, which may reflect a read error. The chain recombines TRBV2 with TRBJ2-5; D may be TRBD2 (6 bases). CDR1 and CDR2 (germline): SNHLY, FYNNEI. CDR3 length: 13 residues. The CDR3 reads CAIRDWVLETQYF. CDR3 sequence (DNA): TGCGCCATCAGGGACTGGGTCCTGGAGACCCAGTACTTC.

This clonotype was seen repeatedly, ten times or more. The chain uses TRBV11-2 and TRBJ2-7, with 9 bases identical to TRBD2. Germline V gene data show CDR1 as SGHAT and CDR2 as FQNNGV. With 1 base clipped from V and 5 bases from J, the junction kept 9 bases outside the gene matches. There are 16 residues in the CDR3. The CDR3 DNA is TGTGCCAGCAGCTTAGGTTGGCTAGCGGGAACCAACGAGCAGTACTTC. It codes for CASSLGWLAGTNEQYF.

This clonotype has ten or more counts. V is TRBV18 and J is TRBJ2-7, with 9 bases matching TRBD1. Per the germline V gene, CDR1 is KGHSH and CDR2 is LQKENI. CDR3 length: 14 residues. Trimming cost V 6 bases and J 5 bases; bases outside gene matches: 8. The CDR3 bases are TGTGCCAGCTCCGCGACAGGGGGTGACCACGAGCAGTACTTC. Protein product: CASSATGGDHEQYF. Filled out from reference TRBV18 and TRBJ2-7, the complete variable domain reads NAGVMQNPRHLVRRRGQEARLRCSPMKGHSHVYWYRQLPEEGLKFMVYLQKENIIDESGMPKERFSAEFPKEGPSILRIQQVVRGDSAAYFCASSATGGDHEQYFGPGTRLTVT.

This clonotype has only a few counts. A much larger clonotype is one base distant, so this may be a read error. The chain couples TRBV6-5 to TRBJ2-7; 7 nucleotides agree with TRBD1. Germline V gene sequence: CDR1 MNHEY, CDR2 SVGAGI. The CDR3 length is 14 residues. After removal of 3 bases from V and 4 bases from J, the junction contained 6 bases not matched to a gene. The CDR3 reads CASSYSRGYYEQYF. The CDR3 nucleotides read TGTGCCAGCAGTTATTCCAGGGGGTATTACGAGCAGTACTTC.

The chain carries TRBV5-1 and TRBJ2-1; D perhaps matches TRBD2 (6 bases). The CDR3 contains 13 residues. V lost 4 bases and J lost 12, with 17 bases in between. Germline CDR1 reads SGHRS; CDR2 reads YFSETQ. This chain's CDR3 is CASSPEGIWRQFF. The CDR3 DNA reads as TGCGCCAGCAGCCCGGAGGGGATCTGGCGGCAGTTCTTC.

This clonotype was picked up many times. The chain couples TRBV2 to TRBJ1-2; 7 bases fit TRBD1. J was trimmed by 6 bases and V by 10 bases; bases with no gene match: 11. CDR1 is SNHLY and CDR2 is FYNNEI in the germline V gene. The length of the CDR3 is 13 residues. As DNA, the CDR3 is TGTGCCACCCGGGACAGCAGGAGAAATGGCTACACCTTC. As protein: CATRDSRRNGYTF.

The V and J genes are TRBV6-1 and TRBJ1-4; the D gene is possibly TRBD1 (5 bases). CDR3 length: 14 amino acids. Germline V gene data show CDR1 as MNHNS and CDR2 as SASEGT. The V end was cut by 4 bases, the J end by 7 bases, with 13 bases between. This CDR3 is CASSVGLGGEKLFF. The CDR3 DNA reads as TGTGCCAGCAGTGTGGGTCTTGGGGGTGAAAAACTGTTTTTT.